This TCR beta chain was documented in a study of blood T cell repertoires in COVID-19. On the study more broadly: The United States, Italy and Spain were the sources of the acute and convalescent COVID-19 samples. PBMCs, B-cell-depleted T cells, or T cells were the source of the cDNA or gDNA that made up the material.

How the authors handled the data: Researchers report that nucleated cell counts were estimated from reference gene primer amplification. Assay used: immunoSEQ multiplex PCR; TCRdb lists only in-frame clones, some missing. V and J calls and clone size are copied from that table; D and trimming were computed from the DNA. The sample contains about 280,000 clones, 83% of which appear only once. A note on this clone: One end of the junction is discordant with germline, which a read error may explain.

This CDR3 contains 11 residues. Per the germline V gene, CDR1 is GTSNPN and CDR2 is SVGIG (reference sequence). The source of this sequence is a woman in her forties or fifties who had recovered from COVID-19. The chain recombines TRBV30 with TRBJ2-1; tentatively, D is TRBD2 (6 bases). The material sequenced was peripheral blood. In DNA form, the CDR3 reads TGTGCCTGGGGCCTAGCGAGGGGCCTCCTCTTC. Translated: CAWGLARGLLF. The complete variable domain, with remaining parts taken from reference TRBV30 and TRBJ2-1, reads SQTIHQWPATLVQPVGSPLSLECTVEGTSNPNLYWYRQAAGRGLQLLFYSVGIGQISSEVPQNLSASRPQDRQFILSSKKLLLSDSGFYLCAWGLARGLLFGPGTRLTVL.